This T cell receptor (beta chain) was sequenced in a study of vaccination effects on CD4 cells after COVID-19. CDR1 and CDR2 from the germline V gene are MGHRA and YSYEKL. The CDR3 has 16 residues. V dropped 0 bases and J dropped 3 bases, with 12 bases sitting between them. Study-level points and caveats: Early post-infection timepoints were missing from the study, which also had few convalescent patients.

Profiled with immunoSEQ multiplex PCR; TCRdb holds only in-frame clones, not every one. Of just over 20,000 clones in the sample, 60% to 75% were seen once. This clone was picked up a small number of times. What it binds is not known. With the ViraFEST assay, the study expanded antigen-specific CD4+ T cells using viral peptide pools, then sequenced them. Following a 10-day culture, CD4+ T cells were purified. Nucleocapsid antibodies stayed negative before and after vaccination, showing no earlier SARS-CoV-2 infection. It was on days 3 and 7 that half the medium was replaced with IL-2 medium. The chain carries TRBV4-1 and TRBJ1-5, with no clear D. The source material was CD4+ T cells from PBMCs cultured with HCoV-NL63 spike peptides, sampled before COVID-19 vaccination. The clonotype comes from a human donor who received a COVID-19 vaccine. CDR3 sequence reads: CASSQENTVSNQPQHF. The DNA of the CDR3 is TGCGCCAGCAGCCAAGAGAATACAGTTTCCAATCAGCCCCAGCATTTT.